The present TCR beta chain was sequenced within a study of blood T cell repertoires in COVID-19. Study in general: From T cells, B-cell-depleted T cells, or PBMCs came the material, which was cDNA or gDNA.

Germline-derived CDR1 and CDR2 are SGHVS and FNYEAQ. V lost 5 bases and J 5 bases, leaving 16 bases between the germline ends. The CDR3 length is 14 residues. The method was immunoSEQ multiplex PCR; TCRdb's version includes in-frame clones alone and lacks a portion of them. The profile shows roughly 76,000 clones, approximately 90% of them singletons. This receptor was taken from a man aged 65 to 85 with active or convalescent COVID-19. Sequenced sample: peripheral blood. The V and J genes are TRBV7-6 and TRBJ2-7; weak D call: TRBD2 (6 bases). CDR3 coding DNA: TGTGCCAGCAGCGAAAGACAAGGAGGGAACGAGCAGTACTTC. This translates into CASSERQGGNEQYF.